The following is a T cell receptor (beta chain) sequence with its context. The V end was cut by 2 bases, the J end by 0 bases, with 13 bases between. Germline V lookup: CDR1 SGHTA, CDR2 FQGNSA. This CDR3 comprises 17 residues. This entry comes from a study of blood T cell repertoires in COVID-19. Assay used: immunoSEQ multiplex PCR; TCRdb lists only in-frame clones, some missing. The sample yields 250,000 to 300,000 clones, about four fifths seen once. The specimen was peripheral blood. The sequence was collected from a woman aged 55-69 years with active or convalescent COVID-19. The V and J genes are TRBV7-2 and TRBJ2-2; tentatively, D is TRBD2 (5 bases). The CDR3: CASSLSPGSANTGELFF. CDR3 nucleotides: TGTGCCAGCAGCTTAAGTCCGGGGAGCGCGAACACCGGGGAGCTGTTTTTT. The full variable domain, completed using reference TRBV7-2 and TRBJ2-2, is GAGVSQSPSNKVTEKGKDVELRCDPISGHTALYWYRQSLGQGLEFLIYFQGNSAPDKSGLPSDRFSAERTGGSVSTLTIQRTQQEDSAVYLCASSLSPGSANTGELFFGEGSRLTVL.